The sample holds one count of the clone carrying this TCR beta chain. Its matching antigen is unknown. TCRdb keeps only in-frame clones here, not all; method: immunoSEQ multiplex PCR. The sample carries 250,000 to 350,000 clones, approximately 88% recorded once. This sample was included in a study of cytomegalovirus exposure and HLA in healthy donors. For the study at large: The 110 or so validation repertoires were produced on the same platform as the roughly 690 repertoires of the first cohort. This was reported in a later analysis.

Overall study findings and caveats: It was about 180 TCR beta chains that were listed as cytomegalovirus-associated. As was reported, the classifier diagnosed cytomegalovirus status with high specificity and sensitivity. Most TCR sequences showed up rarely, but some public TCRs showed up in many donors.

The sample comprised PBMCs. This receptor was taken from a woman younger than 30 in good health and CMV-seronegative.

Here the CDR3 DNA reads TGTGCCAGCAGCCGGAACGACCAGGTCGGCGAGCAGTTCTTC. Residues: CASSRNDQVGEQFF. The chain couples TRBV7-7 to TRBJ2-1; D ambiguous. The CDR3 runs 14 residues. V gave up 5 bases and J gave up 10 bases, with 18 bases separating them. Germline V gene lookup returns CDR1 SSHAT and CDR2 FNYEAQ (reference sequence).